This TCR beta chain was sequenced during a study of blood T cell repertoires in COVID-19. Across the whole study: The study drew acute and convalescent COVID-19 samples from the United States, Italy and Spain.

Methods used by the authors: Amplification of reference gene primers provided the estimated nucleated cell counts. Data came from immunoSEQ multiplex PCR; TCRdb stores just in-frame clones and leaves some out. For V, J and clone size, that table is used; D and trimming come from the DNA. The sample has roughly 230,000 clones; 83% are singletons. Unmatched junction bases numbered 3, after V lost 2 bases and J lost 5 bases. The CDR3 totals 13 residues. Germline CDR1 reads MGHRA; CDR2 reads YSYEKL. The TCR sequence derives from a human donor in a cohort sampled during active COVID-19. This chain joins TRBV4-1 and TRBJ2-7; 7 positions agree with TRBD2. Sample: peripheral blood. The CDR3 sequence: CASSQREVNEQYF. CDR3 in DNA: TGCGCCAGCAGCCAACGGGAGGTTAACGAGCAGTACTTC.